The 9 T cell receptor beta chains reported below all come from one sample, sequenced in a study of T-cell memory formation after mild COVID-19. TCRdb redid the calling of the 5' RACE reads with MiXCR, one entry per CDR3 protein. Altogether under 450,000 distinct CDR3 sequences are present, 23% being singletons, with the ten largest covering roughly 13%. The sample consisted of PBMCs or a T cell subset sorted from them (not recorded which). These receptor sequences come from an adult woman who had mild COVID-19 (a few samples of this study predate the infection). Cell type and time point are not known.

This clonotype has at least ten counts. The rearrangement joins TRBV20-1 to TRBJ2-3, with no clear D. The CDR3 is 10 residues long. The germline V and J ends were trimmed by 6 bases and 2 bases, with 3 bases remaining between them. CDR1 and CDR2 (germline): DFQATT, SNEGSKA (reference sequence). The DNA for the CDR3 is TGCAGTGCCCTCACAGATACGCAGTATTTT. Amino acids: CSALTDTQYF.

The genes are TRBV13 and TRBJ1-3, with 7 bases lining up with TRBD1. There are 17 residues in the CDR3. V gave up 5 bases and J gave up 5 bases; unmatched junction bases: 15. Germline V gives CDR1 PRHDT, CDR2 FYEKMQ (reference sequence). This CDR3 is CASSPRRQGGGRNTIYF. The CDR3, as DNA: TGTGCCAGCAGCCCCCGACGACAGGGAGGGGGGAGAAACACCATATATTTT.

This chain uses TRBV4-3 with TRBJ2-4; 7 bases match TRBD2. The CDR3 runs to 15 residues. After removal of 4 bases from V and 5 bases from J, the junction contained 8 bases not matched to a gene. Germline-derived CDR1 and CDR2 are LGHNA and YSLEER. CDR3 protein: CASSRSETSENIQYF. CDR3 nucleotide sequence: TGCGCCAGCAGCCGGTCCGAAACTAGCGAAAACATTCAGTACTTC.

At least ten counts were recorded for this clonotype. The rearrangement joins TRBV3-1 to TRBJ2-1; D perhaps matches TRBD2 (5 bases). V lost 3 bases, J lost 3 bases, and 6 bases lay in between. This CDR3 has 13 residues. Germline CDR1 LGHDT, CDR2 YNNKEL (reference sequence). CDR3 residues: CASSHGLYNEQFF. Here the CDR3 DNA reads TGTGCCAGCAGCCATGGACTCTACAATGAGCAGTTCTTC.

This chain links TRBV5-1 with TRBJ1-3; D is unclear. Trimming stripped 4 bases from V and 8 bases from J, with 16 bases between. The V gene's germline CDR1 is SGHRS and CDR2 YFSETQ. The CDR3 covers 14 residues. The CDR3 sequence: CASSLGSSGDTIYF. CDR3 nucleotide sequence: TGCGCCAGCAGCCTAGGGTCCTCGGGAGACACCATATATTTT.

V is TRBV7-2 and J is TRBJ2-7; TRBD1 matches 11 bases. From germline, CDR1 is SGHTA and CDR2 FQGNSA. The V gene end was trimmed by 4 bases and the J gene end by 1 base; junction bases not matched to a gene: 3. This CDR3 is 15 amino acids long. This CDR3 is CASSWTGGVSYEQYF. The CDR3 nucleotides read TGTGCCAGCAGCTGGACAGGGGGCGTTTCCTACGAGCAGTACTTC.

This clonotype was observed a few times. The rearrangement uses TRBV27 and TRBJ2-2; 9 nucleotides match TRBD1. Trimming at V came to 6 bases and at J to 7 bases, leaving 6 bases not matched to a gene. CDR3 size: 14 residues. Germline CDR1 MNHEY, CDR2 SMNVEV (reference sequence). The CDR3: CASRIQGAGGELFF. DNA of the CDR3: TGTGCCAGCAGAATACAGGGGGCCGGCGGGGAGCTGTTTTTT.

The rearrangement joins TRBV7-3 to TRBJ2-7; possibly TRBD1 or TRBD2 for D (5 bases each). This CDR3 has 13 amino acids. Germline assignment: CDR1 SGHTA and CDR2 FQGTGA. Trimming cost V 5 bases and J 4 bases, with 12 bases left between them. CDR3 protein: CASSPGGRYEQYF. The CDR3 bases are TGTGCCAGCAGCCCTGGGGGTAGGTACGAGCAGTACTTC.

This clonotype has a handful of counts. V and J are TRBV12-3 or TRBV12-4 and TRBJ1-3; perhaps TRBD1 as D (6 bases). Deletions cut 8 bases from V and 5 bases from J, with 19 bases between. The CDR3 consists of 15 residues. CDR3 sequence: CASVGGAIFRNTIYF. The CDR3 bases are TGTGCCAGCGTTGGGGGGGCAATTTTTCGAAACACCATATATTTT.